These 14 T cell receptor beta chains were all obtained from the same sample, sequenced in a study of tumor and adjacent non-tumor tissue in lung cancer. The template was RNA from unsorted bulk tissue. A modified ARM-PCR protocol with three rounds of nested PCR amplified TCRbeta. TCRdb processed the multiplex PCR reads anew with MiXCR; each CDR3 protein has one entry. The sample lists under 150,000 distinct CDR3 sequences; 60% to 70% were seen once. Sequencing input: lung tumor tissue. These receptors were obtained from a man between 60 and 70 years old with small cell lung cancer.

This clonotype appeared once. One end of the junction is discordant with germline, which a read error may explain. The chain links TRBV12-3 or TRBV12-4 to TRBJ1-2; 7 bases line up with TRBD1. The CDR3 spans 15 residues. Written as DNA, the CDR3 is TGTGCCAGCAGTCCCATGAAAGGGGGCCACTATGGGTACACCTTC. Translation: CASSPMKGGHYGYTF.

As regards this clonotype: This may stem from a read error, because a much larger clone lies one nucleotide away. V and J are TRBV20-1 and TRBJ2-4; a weak D match, TRBD1 (5 bases). Germline V lookup: CDR1 DFQATT, CDR2 SNEGSKA (reference sequence). The CDR3 sequence is 15 residues long. CDR3 DNA sequence: TGCAGTGCTGTCATCTTCCAGGGCGGCAAAATCATTCAGTACTTC. It translates to CSAVIFQGGKIIQYF.

About this clonotype itself: No conserved phenylalanine or tryptophan ends this CDR3, so it is likely a read error. This chain joins TRBV5-1 and TRBJ2-2, with unresolved D. Trimming pared 4 bases from V and 6 bases from J, leaving 10 bases between. The CDR3 runs 13 residues. Per the germline V gene, CDR1 is SGHRS and CDR2 is YFSETQ. The CDR3 DNA is TGCGCCAGCAGCCCGGCGTGGGCCGGGGAGCTGTTTTTG. Protein sequence: CASSPAWAGELFL.

Many counts were recorded for this clonotype. The V gene is TRBV6-2 or TRBV6-3, the J gene TRBJ2-1; no firm D call. The germline V gene has CDR1 MNHEY and CDR2 SVGEGT. V lost 5 bases and J 4 bases, leaving 18 bases between the germline ends. The CDR3 is 16 residues long. This CDR3 reads CASSPVFSTGYNEQFF. DNA for the CDR3: TGTGCCAGCAGTCCAGTTTTCTCCACGGGTTACAATGAGCAGTTCTTC.

This clonotype was observed many times. The gene calls are TRBV6-2 or TRBV6-3 and TRBJ2-1; 8 bases align to TRBD1. Trimming cost V 2 bases and J 3 bases; bases outside gene matches: 6. Germline lookup yields CDR1 MNHEY and CDR2 SVGEGT. CDR3 size: 16 residues. The CDR3 DNA is TGTGCCAGCAGTTACAATCAGGGGGCAGGCTACAATGAGCAGTTCTTC. It specifies CASSYNQGAGYNEQFF.

This chain joins TRBV5-1 and TRBJ2-4, with D possibly being TRBD2 (6 bases). CDR1 is SGHRS, CDR2 YFSETQ, per germline. V lost 8 bases and J 0 bases, leaving 15 bases between the germline ends. The CDR3 runs 15 residues. CDR3 protein: CASYWGDVAKNIQYF. The CDR3, as DNA: TGCGCCAGTTATTGGGGGGACGTAGCCAAAAACATTCAGTACTTC.

A word on this clonotype: This CDR3 fails to terminate in the conserved phenylalanine or tryptophan, so it likely reflects a read error. It is unclear where the CDR3 begins or ends on the DNA, so no DNA is shown, and the CDR3 is as TCRdb lists it. This CDR3 reads CASSLGGVSGGEHFV. J is TRBJ2-1 and V is TRBV11-2; the tabulated D call, TRBD2, remains unverified against the DNA. Germline CDR1 reads SGHAT; CDR2 reads FQNNGV. Including both end residues, the CDR3 is 15 amino acids long.

As concerns this clonotype: The junction does not match germline at one end; this may be a read error. The chain is built from TRBV4-1 and TRBJ2-2; 11 bases line up with TRBD1. Per the germline V gene, CDR1 is MGHRA and CDR2 is YSYEKL. The CDR3 sequence is 16 residues long. As DNA, the CDR3 is TGTACCAGCAGCCAGGCCGGGACAGGGGGTACCGGGGAGCTGTTTTTT. It yields the protein CTSSQAGTGGTGELFF.

This clonotype was seen a few times. One base away lies a much larger clone, so this may be a sequencing read error. The V and J genes are TRBV24-1 and TRBJ2-3; no reliable D call. V was pared by 8 bases and J by 0 bases, with 11 bases between. The CDR3 spans 14 residues. Per the germline V gene, CDR1 is KGHDR and CDR2 is SFDVKD. The CDR3 DNA follows: TGTGCCACCAATCCAGTGGGCAGCACAGATACGCAGTATTTT. It specifies CATNPVGSTDTQYF.

This clonotype was detected ten times or more. This chain connects TRBV20-1 to TRBJ2-1, with D maybe TRBD1 (5 bases). The germline CDR1 and CDR2 sequences are DFQATT and SNEGSKA (reference sequence). The germline V and J ends were trimmed by 3 bases and 0 bases, with 18 bases remaining between them. This CDR3 has 17 amino acids. The CDR3 bases are TGCAGTGCTAGGGGGCGTGGAAGCCTGAGCTCCTACAATGAGCAGTTCTTC. It codes for CSARGRGSLSSYNEQFF.

Concerning this clonotype itself: Mismatch with germline at one junction end may stem from a read error. This chain uses TRBV11-1 with TRBJ2-1, with D possibly TRBD2 on 7 matching bases. Germline V gene data show CDR1 as SGHAT and CDR2 as FQDESV (reference sequence). This CDR3 has 15 amino acids. Here the CDR3 DNA reads TGTACCAGCAGCTTATCGGGGGGCGGTGATGATGAGCAGTTCTTC. It yields the protein CTSSLSGGGDDEQFF.

The chain is built from TRBV6-9 and TRBJ1-1; D uncertain. The CDR3 has 14 amino acids. The germline gives CDR1 MNHGY, CDR2 SVAAGI. This chain's CDR3 is CWNFGKILNTEAFF. In nucleotides, the CDR3 is TGTTGGAATTTCGGGAAAATATTGAACACTGAAGCTTTCTTT.

This clonotype was seen a handful of times. Being one base from a much bigger clone, this may be a read error. The V gene is TRBV20-1, the J gene TRBJ2-3; D call uncertain. The CDR3 spans 13 residues. Germline V gene data show CDR1 as DFQATT and CDR2 as SNEGSKA (reference sequence). Trimming removed 6 bases at V and 2 bases at J, with 12 bases between. CDR3 region: CSAPPPDTDTQYF. The CDR3 bases are TGCAGTGCACCTCCTCCGGACACAGATACGCAGTATTTT.

Notes on this clonotype: One end of the junction is discordant with germline, which a read error may explain. The chain couples TRBV29-1 to TRBJ2-1, with TRBD2 matching over 8 bases. The CDR3 is made up of 15 amino acids. Germline V gives CDR1 SQVTM, CDR2 ANQGSEA. CDR3 sequence: CSVKDQIAGYNEQSF. The CDR3, as DNA: TGCAGCGTTAAGGACCAAATAGCGGGGTACAATGAGCAGTCCTTC.